The present T cell receptor (beta chain) was sequenced within a study of early T cells in non-severe SARS-CoV-2 infection. Study background: The chains were unpaired, and the sequenced material was bulk RNA from unsorted whole blood.

Points from the study as a whole: Anti-spike CD8 responses were favored in VDJdb matching, and private and CD4 specificities were missed.

Comment on this clonotype: Its antigen is unidentified.

CDR1 is PRHDT and CDR2 is FYEKMQ in the germline V gene (reference sequence). Trimming cost V 0 bases and J 2 bases; bases outside gene matches: 4. The CDR3 contains 15 residues. The protocol attached unique molecular identifiers to individual cDNA molecules. TCRdb processed the 5' RACE reads anew with MiXCR; each CDR3 protein has one entry. The sample includes tens of thousands of distinct CDR3 sequences, more than 9% seen only once; the top ten take around 7%. This TCR was sampled from an adult who was a healthcare worker with PCR-confirmed SARS-CoV-2 infection or an uninfected control (not recorded which). The chain employs TRBV13 and TRBJ2-7, with 7 positions matching TRBD1. Material for sequencing was whole blood. Written as DNA, the CDR3 is TGTGCCAGCAGCTTAGGGGACAGGAGCACCTACGAGCAGTACTTC. This gives the protein CASSLGDRSTYEQYF.